This T cell receptor (beta chain) is drawn from a study of CD8 T cells in Susac syndrome. About this clonotype itself: Its antigen remains unknown.

Whole-study results and caveats: In TEMRA cells and active patients, CD8+ clonal expansion in Susac reached its peak.

TEMRA cells were enriched by FACS, and CD4+ and CD8+ T cells were negatively isolated. The RNA input was roughly 0.45 to 1 ug, and it was reverse transcribed with random hexamers. Multiplex PCR with immunoSEQ amplified the TCR beta CDR3 across 54 Vbeta and 13 Jbeta. TCRdb reanalysed the immunoSEQ multiplex PCR reads using MiXCR and keeps one entry per CDR3 protein. The data hold about 110,000 distinct CDR3 sequences, with approximately 94% observed a single time. Input material: CD8+ T cells from PBMCs. This receptor was taken from a human donor with Susac syndrome.

The DNA for the CDR3 is TGTGCCAGCAGCAAGACTGGCGGCTACACCTTC. This sequence encodes CASSKTGGYTF. The chain is built from TRBV21-1 and TRBJ1-2. TRBV21-1 represents a pseudogene. This CDR3 is built from 11 residues.